This entry concerns a single T cell receptor beta chain. Its antigen remains unknown. This specimen comes from a study of graft-versus-host responses after intestinal transplantation. Points from the study as a whole: Circulating GvH clones peaking coincided with falling HvG clones soon after transplant.

TCRdb's copy holds only in-frame clones and misses some; the assay was immunoSEQ multiplex PCR. The profile covers over 100,000 clones, with 85% to 95% appearing a single time and around 3% taken by the ten largest. Sample: unstimulated CD8+ T cells sorted from spleen or lymph node cells, taken before intestinal transplant. This TCR was sampled from a human donor who received an intestinal transplant.

In DNA, the CDR3 is TGTGCCAGCAGTCCACAGGGGTTGGGTAGCTATGGCTACACCTTC. Its protein product is CASSPQGLGSYGYTF. V gene TRBV28 combines with J gene TRBJ1-2; 7 positions agree with TRBD1. CDR3 length: 15 residues. The V gene's germline CDR1 is MDHEN and CDR2 SYDVKM. The V segment lost 5 bases and the J segment 4 bases; nucleotides outside the gene matches: 10.